The TCR beta chain described here comes from a study of human T cells and chemical hapten exposure. This clonotype was counted at least ten times. The antigen is undetermined. Time point meaning: pre-sensitization, week 0. Treatment given: therapeutic diphenylcyclopropenone sensitization with weekly scalp DPC. Per the germline V gene, CDR1 is LNHDA and CDR2 is SQIVND (reference sequence). V gave up 2 bases and J gave up 6 bases; unmatched junction bases: 2. The CDR3 runs to 13 residues. General study points: Significantly more large CDR3 similarity clusters arose among expanded TCRs than among controls.

It was the library that attached unique molecular identifiers to individual cDNA molecules. As handled by the study authors: Counting gave a median of around 89,000 TCRs per sample, with values ranging from about 23,224 to 750,000. TCRdb re-derived calls from the RACE reads in MiXCR, one entry per CDR3 protein. V and J calls and clone size were set by TCRdb, not the authors. The sample records some 110,000 distinct CDR3 sequences, 9% to 15% being singletons. Sequencing used whole blood, obtained in connection with sensitization to the hapten diphenylcyclopropenone (DPC). V usage is TRBV19 and J usage is TRBJ2-3, with TRBD1 matching over 7 bases. This clonotype originated in a woman between 50 and 59 years old with alopecia areata. Some clones in this sample may be carry-over from other donors' samples. CDR3 sequence reads: CASSIRGRDTQYF. The CDR3 DNA sequence: TGTGCCAGTAGTATAAGGGGGCGGGATACGCAGTATTTT.